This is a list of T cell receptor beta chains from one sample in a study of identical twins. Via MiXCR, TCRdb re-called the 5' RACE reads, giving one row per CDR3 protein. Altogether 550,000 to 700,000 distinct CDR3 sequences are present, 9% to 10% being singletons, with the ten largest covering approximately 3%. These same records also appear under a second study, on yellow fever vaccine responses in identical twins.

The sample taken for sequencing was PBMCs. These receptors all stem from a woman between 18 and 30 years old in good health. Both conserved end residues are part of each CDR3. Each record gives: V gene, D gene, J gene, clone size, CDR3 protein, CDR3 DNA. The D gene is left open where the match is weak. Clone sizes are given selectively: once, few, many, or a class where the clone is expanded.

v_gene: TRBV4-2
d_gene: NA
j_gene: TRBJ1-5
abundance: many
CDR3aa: CASSQSRNSNQPQHF
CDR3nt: TGTGCCAGCAGCCAAAGCAGGAATAGCAATCAGCCCCAGCATTTT

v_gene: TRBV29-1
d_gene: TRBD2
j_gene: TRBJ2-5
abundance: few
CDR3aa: CSVLGGVSGRGKTQYF
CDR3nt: TGCAGCGTTTTGGGTGGTGTTAGCGGGAGAGGGAAGACCCAGTACTTC

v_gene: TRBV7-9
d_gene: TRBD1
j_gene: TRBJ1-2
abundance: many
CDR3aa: CASSFGQGNYGYTF
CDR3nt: TGTGCCAGCAGCTTCGGACAGGGGAACTATGGCTACACCTTC

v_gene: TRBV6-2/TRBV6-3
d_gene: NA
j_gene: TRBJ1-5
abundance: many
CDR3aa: CASTNPINQPQHF
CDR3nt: TGTGCCAGCACCAACCCCATAAATCAGCCCCAGCATTTT

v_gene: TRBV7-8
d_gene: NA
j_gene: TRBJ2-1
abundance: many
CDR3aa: CASSLDTRNEQFF
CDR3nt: TGTGCCAGCAGCTTGGATACTAGAAATGAGCAGTTCTTC

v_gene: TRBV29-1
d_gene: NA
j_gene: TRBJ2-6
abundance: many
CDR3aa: CSASLIRSSGANVLTF
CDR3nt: TGCAGCGCTTCTCTTATACGCAGCTCTGGGGCCAACGTCCTGACTTTC

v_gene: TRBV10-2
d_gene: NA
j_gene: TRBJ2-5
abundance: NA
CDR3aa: CASSRKGETQYF
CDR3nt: TGCGCCAGCAGTCGGAAAGGAGAGACCCAGTACTTC

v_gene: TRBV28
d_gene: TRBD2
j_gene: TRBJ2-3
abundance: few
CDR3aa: CASSKGTSGSTDTQYF
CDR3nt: TGTGCCAGCAGTAAGGGGACTAGCGGGAGCACAGATACGCAGTATTTT

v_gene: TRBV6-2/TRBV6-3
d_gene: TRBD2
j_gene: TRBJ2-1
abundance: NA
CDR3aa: CASSYSASGSINEQFF
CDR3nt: TGTGCCAGCAGTTACTCTGCTAGCGGGAGCATAAATGAGCAGTTCTTC

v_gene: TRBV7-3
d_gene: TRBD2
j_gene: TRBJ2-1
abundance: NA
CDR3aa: CASSLIRGGPHEQFF
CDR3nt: TGTGCCAGCAGCTTAATCCGGGGGGGCCCCCATGAGCAGTTCTTC

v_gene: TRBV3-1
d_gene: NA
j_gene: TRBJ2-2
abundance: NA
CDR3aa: CASSQVGTPAGELFF
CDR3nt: TGTGCCAGCAGCCAAGTTGGGACCCCTGCCGGGGAGCTGTTTTTT

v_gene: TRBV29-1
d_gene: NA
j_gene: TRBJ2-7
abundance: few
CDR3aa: CSVAGRFEQYF
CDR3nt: TGCAGCGTTGCGGGACGGTTCGAGCAGTACTTC

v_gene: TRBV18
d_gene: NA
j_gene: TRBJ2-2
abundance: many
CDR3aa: CASSQLVDGELFF
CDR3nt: TGTGCCAGCTCTCAACTGGTGGACGGGGAGCTGTTTTTT

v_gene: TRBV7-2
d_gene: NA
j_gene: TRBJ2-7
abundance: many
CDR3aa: CASSFDRFANEQYF
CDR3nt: TGTGCCAGCAGCTTCGACAGATTTGCTAACGAGCAGTACTTC

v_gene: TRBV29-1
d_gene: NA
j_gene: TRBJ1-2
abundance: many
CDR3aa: CSTKSGTLSRYTF
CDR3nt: TGCAGCACCAAATCCGGGACCCTTTCTCGCTACACCTTC

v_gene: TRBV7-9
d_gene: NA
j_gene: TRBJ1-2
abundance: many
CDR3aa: CASSSDSHTF
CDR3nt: TGTGCCAGCAGCTCGGACAGCCACACCTTC

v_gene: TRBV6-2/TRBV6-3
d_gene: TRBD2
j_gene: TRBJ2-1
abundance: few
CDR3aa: CASTLSGTRINNEQFF
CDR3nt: TGTGCCAGCACCTTGAGCGGGACTAGGATAAACAATGAGCAGTTCTTC